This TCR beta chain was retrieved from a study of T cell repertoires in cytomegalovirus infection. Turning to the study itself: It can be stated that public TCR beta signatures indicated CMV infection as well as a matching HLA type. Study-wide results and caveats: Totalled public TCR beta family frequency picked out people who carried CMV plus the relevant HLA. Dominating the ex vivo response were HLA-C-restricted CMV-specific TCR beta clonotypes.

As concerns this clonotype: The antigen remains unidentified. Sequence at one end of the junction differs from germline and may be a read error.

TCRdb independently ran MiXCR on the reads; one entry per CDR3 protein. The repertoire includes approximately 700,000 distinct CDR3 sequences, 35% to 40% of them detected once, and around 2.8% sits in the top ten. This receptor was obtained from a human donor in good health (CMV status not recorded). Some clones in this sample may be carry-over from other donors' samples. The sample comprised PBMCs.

CDR3 sequence (DNA): TGCGCCAGCAGCCAAGATGCTCAGAGTGTATTGTACACTAAAGCTTTCTTT. Protein product: CASSQDAQSVLYTKAFF. This chain connects TRBV4-1 to TRBJ1-1; no reliable D call. Germline V gene data show CDR1 as MGHRA and CDR2 as YSYEKL. The CDR3 runs to 17 residues.